Reported below is one T cell receptor (beta chain). Profiles of TCR beta VDJ and CDR3 were generated from a genomic DNA template. From the reads, TCRdb called clonotypes with MiXCR, one entry per CDR3 protein. Counted here are over 150,000 distinct CDR3 sequences, roughly 50% occurring once; the ten biggest clones make up 10% to 15%. Patients chosen for sequencing had CD8+CD57+ cells that had expanded, as shown by flow cytometry. The data stem from a study of CD8+CD57+ T cells in acquired aplastic anemia. Per the germline V gene, CDR1 is SGHAT and CDR2 is FQNNGV. Trimming removed 5 bases from V and 7 bases from J, with 18 bases in between. The CDR3 loop spans 16 amino acids.

The clonotype comes from a human donor with aplastic anemia. The sample consisted of sorted CD4+, CD8+, or CD8+CD57+ T cells (not recorded which) from PBMCs. The rearrangement joins TRBV11-2 to TRBJ1-6; weak D call: TRBD1 (6 bases). The CDR3 spells CASSTRTRGRNSPLHF. The CDR3 nucleotides read TGTGCCAGCAGCACTCGAACTAGGGGGAGGAATTCACCCCTCCACTTT.